This TCR beta chain appears in the sequencing data of a study of control samples from healthy donors and cancer patients. The assay was immunoSEQ multiplex PCR, and TCRdb's table has in-frame clones only and misses some. The sample lists over 110,000 clones; roughly 92% were seen once. V gave up 5 bases and J gave up 7 bases, with 35 bases separating them. Germline lookup yields CDR1 MNHEY and CDR2 SMNVEV (reference sequence). CDR3 length: 20 amino acids. Sequencing was carried out using blood. The rearrangement uses TRBV27 and TRBJ1-2; D remains unclear. This receptor was obtained from a man younger than 45 in good health. This chain's CDR3 is CASSPRAYYHRDGGIGGYTF. CDR3 sequence (DNA): TGTGCCAGCAGTCCCCGGGCCTATTACCACCGGGATGGAGGAATCGGTGGCTACACCTTC.